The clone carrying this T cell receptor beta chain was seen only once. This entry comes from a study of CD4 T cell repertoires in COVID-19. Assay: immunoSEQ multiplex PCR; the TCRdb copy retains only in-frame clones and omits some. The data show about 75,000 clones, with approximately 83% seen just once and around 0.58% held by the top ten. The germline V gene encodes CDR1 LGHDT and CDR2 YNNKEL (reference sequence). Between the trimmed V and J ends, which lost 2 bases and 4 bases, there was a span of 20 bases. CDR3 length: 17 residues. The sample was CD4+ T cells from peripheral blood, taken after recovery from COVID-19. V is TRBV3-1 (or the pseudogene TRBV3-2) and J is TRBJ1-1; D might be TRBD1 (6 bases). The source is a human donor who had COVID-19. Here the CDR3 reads CASSQPMGAGFGTEAFF. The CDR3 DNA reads TGTGCCAGCAGCCAACCGATGGGGGCCGGATTCGGCACTGAAGCTTTCTTT.